The sequence of this TCR beta chain was determined in a study of cytomegalovirus exposure and HLA in healthy donors. General observations from the study: As confirmed in vitro, a few CMV-associated chains were specific for CMV antigens. There were fewer than 200 TCR beta chains listed as cytomegalovirus-associated.

It was with 60 Vbeta and 13 Jbeta primers that the PCR ran. Sequencing was performed with immunoSEQ multiplex PCR; in TCRdb, only in-frame clones are kept and a portion is missing. The sample gives some 98,000 clones, around 70% of which show up once; 2% to 3% is in the top ten. As for this clone: The antigen is undetermined.

This CDR3 spans 15 amino acids. Germline V lookup: CDR1 SNHLY, CDR2 FYNNEI. The V and J ends lost 5 bases and 2 bases respectively, with 13 bases between them. The chain links TRBV2 to TRBJ1-5; D possibly corresponds to TRBD1 (5 bases). The specimen was PBMCs. The sequence came from a man aged 50-59 years in good health and CMV-seronegative. CDR3 sequence (DNA): TGTGCCAGCAGTCCTTCAGGGTTGGGCAATCAGCCCCAGCATTTT. This sequence encodes CASSPSGLGNQPQHF.